A selection of T cell receptor beta chains follows, all from one sample in a study of cytomegalovirus exposure and HLA in healthy donors. Using immunoSEQ multiplex PCR, the repertoire was profiled, and TCRdb retains in-frame clones only, with some absent. This table has 60,000 to 90,000 clones, approximately 63% appearing once. The sequenced sample consisted of PBMCs. These receptors originate from a woman in her forties or fifties in good health and CMV-seropositive. CDR3s include the opening cysteine and the closing phenylalanine or tryptophan. The order of the fields is D gene, V gene, J gene, clone size, CDR3 DNA, CDR3 protein. A D gene is named only where the DNA matches it firmly. Some rows have no size entry. The others give once, few or many, or a class for an expanded clone.

d_call: -; v_call: TRBV18; j_call: TRBJ1-3; clone_size: -; cdr3_nt: TGTGCCAGCTCACCTACAGAATCTGGAAACACCATATATTTT; cdr3_aa: CASSPTESGNTIYF
d_call: TRBD2; v_call: TRBV2; j_call: TRBJ2-2; clone_size: -; cdr3_nt: TGTGCCAGCAGTGAAGCGCTTCAACTAGCGGGCTCCCCGGGCGGGGAGCTGTTTTTT; cdr3_aa: CASSEALQLAGSPGGELFF
d_call: TRBD1; v_call: TRBV9; j_call: TRBJ2-1; clone_size: -; cdr3_nt: TGTGCCAGCAGCCCCCGTATGGGGGACAGTTCCTACAATGAGCAGTTCTTC; cdr3_aa: CASSPRMGDSSYNEQFF
d_call: -; v_call: TRBV19; j_call: TRBJ1-2; clone_size: few; cdr3_nt: TGTGCCAGTAGTATAGCAGGGTTTGGTGGCTACACCTTC; cdr3_aa: CASSIAGFGGYTF
d_call: -; v_call: TRBV30; j_call: TRBJ2-7; clone_size: -; cdr3_nt: TGTGCCTGGAGCTCTAGTCTCTACGAGCAGTACTTC; cdr3_aa: CAWSSSLYEQYF
d_call: TRBD2; v_call: TRBV7-2; j_call: TRBJ2-2; clone_size: -; cdr3_nt: TGTGCCAGCGCCCTCGGAACTAGCGGGAGTATCGGGGAGCTGTTTTTT; cdr3_aa: CASALGTSGSIGELFF
d_call: -; v_call: TRBV16; j_call: TRBJ1-5; clone_size: -; cdr3_nt: TGTGCCAGCAGCTTGGGGCAGGGCAATCAGCCCCAGCATTTT; cdr3_aa: CASSLGQGNQPQHF
d_call: -; v_call: TRBV7-3; j_call: TRBJ2-7; clone_size: -; cdr3_nt: TGTGCCAGCAGCTTAAACTCGGGCTACGAGCAGTACTTC; cdr3_aa: CASSLNSGYEQYF
d_call: TRBD1; v_call: TRBV2; j_call: TRBJ2-5; clone_size: -; cdr3_nt: TGTGCCAGCAGAGGGACAGGGGGGGAAGTATGGTACTTC; cdr3_aa: CASRGTGGEVWYF
d_call: TRBD1; v_call: TRBV5-4; j_call: TRBJ1-2; clone_size: few; cdr3_nt: TGTGCCAGCAGCTTGGGGGGACAGGGTTTGGCTGGGGGCTACACCTTC; cdr3_aa: CASSLGGQGLAGGYTF
d_call: -; v_call: TRBV21-1; j_call: TRBJ2-1; clone_size: -; cdr3_nt: TGTGCCAGCACCTCCGGGACTAGCGGGATGGGTGAGCAGTTCTTC; cdr3_aa: CASTSGTSGMGEQFF
d_call: -; v_call: TRBV5-4; j_call: TRBJ1-1; clone_size: -; cdr3_nt: TGTGCCAGCCAGCTTGGGGGCGCGATAACCACTGAAGCTTTCTTT; cdr3_aa: CASQLGGAITTEAFF
d_call: -; v_call: TRBV5-4; j_call: TRBJ2-3; clone_size: few; cdr3_nt: TGTGCCAGCAGCTTCGGCACAGATACGCAGTATTTT; cdr3_aa: CASSFGTDTQYF
d_call: TRBD1; v_call: TRBV9; j_call: TRBJ2-1; clone_size: -; cdr3_nt: TGTGCCAGCAGCGAAGAGGACAGGGACAATGAGCAGTTCTTC; cdr3_aa: CASSEEDRDNEQFF
d_call: TRBD1; v_call: TRBV7-9; j_call: TRBJ2-7; clone_size: -; cdr3_nt: TGTGCCAGCAGCTCTGGACAGGCGCGGAACTACGAGCAGTACTTC; cdr3_aa: CASSSGQARNYEQYF
d_call: -; v_call: TRBV15; j_call: TRBJ1-5; clone_size: medium-sized; cdr3_nt: TGTGCCACCAGCAGAGGACAGGACCCCAATCAGCCCCAGCATTTT; cdr3_aa: CATSRGQDPNQPQHF
d_call: TRBD2; v_call: TRBV5-1; j_call: TRBJ2-1; clone_size: -; cdr3_nt: TGCGCCAGCTTGCAGGGACTAGCGGGAACTGAGCAGTTCTTC; cdr3_aa: CASLQGLAGTEQFF
d_call: TRBD2; v_call: TRBV4-2; j_call: TRBJ2-1; clone_size: -; cdr3_nt: TGTGCCAGCAGCCAGCATGCGGGAGCCGGCAATGAGCAGTTCTTC; cdr3_aa: CASSQHAGAGNEQFF
d_call: TRBD1; v_call: TRBV6-5; j_call: TRBJ2-7; clone_size: -; cdr3_nt: TGTGCCAGCAGTTTCGGGACAGGGATCTACGAGCAGTACTTC; cdr3_aa: CASSFGTGIYEQYF
d_call: -; v_call: TRBV28; j_call: TRBJ1-1; clone_size: -; cdr3_nt: TGTGCCAGCAAAGGGTCGTCCCGACAGTGGAACACTGAAGCTTTCTTT; cdr3_aa: CASKGSSRQWNTEAFF
d_call: -; v_call: TRBV30; j_call: TRBJ1-5; clone_size: few; cdr3_nt: TGTGCCTGGTCCCCAGGGATTGCCAGCAATCAGCCCCAGCATTTT; cdr3_aa: CAWSPGIASNQPQHF
d_call: TRBD2; v_call: TRBV7-8; j_call: TRBJ2-2; clone_size: few; cdr3_nt: TGTGCCAGCAGTGTAGCGGGAGTAAACACCGGGGAGCTGTTTTTT; cdr3_aa: CASSVAGVNTGELFF